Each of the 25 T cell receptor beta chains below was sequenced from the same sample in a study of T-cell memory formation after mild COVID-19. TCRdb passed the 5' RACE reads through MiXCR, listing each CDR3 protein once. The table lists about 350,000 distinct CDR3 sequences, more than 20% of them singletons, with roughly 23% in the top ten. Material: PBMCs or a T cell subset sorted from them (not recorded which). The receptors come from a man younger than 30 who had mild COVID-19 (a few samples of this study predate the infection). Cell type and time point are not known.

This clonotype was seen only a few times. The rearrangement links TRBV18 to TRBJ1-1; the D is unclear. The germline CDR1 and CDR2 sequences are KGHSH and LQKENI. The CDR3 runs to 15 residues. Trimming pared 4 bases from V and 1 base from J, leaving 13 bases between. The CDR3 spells CASSLNGGENTEAFF. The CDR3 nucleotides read TGTGCCAGCTCACTTAACGGCGGGGAGAACACTGAAGCTTTCTTT.

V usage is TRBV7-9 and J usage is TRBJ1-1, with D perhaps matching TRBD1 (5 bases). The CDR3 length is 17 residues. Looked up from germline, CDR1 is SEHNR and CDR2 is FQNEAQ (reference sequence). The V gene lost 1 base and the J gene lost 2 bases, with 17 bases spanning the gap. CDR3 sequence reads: CASSLVGPGGINTEAFF. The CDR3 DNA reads TGTGCCAGCAGCTTAGTCGGACCTGGGGGAATAAACACTGAAGCTTTCTTT.

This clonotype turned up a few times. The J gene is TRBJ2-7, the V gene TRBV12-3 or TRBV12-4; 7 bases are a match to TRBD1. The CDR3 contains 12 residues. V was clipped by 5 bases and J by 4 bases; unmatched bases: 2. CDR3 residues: CASSTTGYEQYF. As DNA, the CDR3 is TGTGCCAGCAGTACGACAGGGTACGAGCAGTACTTC.

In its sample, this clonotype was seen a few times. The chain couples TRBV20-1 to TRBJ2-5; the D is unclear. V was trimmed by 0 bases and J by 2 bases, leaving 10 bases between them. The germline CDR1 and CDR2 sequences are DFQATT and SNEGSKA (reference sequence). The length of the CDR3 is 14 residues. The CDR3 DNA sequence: TGCAGTGCTAGAGATATGCAGGAGCAAGAGACCCAGTACTTC. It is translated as CSARDMQEQETQYF.

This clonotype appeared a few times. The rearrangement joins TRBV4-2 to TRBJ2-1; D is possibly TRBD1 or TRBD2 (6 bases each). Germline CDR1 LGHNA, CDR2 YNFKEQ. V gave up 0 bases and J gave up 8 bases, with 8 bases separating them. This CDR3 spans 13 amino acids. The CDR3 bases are TGTGCCAGCAGCCAAGATGGGGGGCATGAGCAGTTCTTC. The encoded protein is CASSQDGGHEQFF.

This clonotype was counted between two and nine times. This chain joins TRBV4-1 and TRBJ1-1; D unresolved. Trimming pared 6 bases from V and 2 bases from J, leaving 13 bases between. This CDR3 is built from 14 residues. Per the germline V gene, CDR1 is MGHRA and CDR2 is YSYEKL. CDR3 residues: CASRSWKTNTEAFF. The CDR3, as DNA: TGCGCCAGCAGGTCCTGGAAGACAAACACTGAAGCTTTCTTT.

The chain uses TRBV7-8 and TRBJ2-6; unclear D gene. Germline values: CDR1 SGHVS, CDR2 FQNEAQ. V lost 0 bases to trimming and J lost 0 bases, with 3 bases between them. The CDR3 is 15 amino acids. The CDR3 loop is CASSLARSGANVLTF. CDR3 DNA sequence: TGTGCCAGCAGCTTAGCTCGCTCTGGGGCCAACGTCCTGACTTTC.

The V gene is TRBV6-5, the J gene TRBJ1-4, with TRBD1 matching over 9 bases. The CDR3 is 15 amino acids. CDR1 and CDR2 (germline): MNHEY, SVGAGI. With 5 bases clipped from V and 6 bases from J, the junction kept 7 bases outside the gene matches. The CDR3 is CASSSSGTGHEKLFF. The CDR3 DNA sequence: TGTGCCAGCAGTAGTTCCGGGACAGGGCATGAAAAACTGTTTTTT.

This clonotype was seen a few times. CDR3 in DNA: TGTGCCAGCAGCTTAGAAGGTACCAGCTTAGATACGCAGTATTTT. Residues: CASSLEGTSLDTQYF. This chain joins TRBV7-9 and TRBJ2-3; no firm D call. The length of the CDR3 is 15 residues. The germline V gene encodes CDR1 SEHNR and CDR2 FQNEAQ (reference sequence). The V and J ends lost 1 base and 5 bases respectively, with 13 bases between them.

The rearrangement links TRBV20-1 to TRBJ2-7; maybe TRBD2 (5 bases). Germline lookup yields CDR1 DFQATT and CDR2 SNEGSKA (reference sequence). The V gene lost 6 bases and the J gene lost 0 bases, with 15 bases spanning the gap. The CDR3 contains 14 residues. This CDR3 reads CSASRTGSSYEQYF. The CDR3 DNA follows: TGCAGTGCCAGTCGGACGGGGAGCTCCTACGAGCAGTACTTC.

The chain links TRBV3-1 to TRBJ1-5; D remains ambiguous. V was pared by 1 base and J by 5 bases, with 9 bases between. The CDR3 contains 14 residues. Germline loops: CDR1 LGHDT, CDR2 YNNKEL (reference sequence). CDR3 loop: CASSQGVVYQPQHF. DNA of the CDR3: TGTGCCAGCAGCCAAGGGGTAGTTTATCAGCCCCAGCATTTT.

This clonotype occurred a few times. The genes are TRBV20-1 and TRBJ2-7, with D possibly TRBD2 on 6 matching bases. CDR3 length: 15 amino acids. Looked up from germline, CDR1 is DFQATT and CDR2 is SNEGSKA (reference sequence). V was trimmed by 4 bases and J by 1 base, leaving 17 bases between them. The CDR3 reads CSAKLGTPYSYEQYF. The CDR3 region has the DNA TGCAGTGCTAAACTCGGGACTCCATATTCCTACGAGCAGTACTTC.

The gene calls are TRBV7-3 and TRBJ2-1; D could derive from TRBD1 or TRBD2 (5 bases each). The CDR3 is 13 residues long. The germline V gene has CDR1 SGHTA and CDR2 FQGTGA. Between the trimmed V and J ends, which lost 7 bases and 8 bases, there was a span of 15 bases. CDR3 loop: CASMGTGLYEQFF. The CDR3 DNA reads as TGTGCCAGCATGGGAACGGGGCTGTATGAGCAGTTCTTC.

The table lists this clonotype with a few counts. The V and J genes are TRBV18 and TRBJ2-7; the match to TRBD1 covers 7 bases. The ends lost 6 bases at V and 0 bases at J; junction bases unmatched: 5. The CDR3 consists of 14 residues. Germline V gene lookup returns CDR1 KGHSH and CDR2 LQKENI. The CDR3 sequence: CASSRDSASYEQYV. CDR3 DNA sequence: TGTGCCAGCTCCCGGGACAGCGCCTCCTACGAGCAGTACGTC.

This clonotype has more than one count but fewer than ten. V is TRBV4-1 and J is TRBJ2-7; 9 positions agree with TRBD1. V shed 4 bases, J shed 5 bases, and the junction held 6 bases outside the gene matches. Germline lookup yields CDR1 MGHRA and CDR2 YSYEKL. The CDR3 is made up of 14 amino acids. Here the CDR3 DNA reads TGCGCCAGCAGCCCGACAGGGGGGCTTGACGAGCAGTACTTC. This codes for CASSPTGGLDEQYF.

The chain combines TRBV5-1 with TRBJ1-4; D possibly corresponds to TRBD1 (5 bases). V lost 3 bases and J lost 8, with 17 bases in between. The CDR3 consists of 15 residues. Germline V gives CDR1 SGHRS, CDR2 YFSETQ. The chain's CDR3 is CASSSAGTKEEKLFF. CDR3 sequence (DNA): TGCGCCAGCAGCTCGGCCGGGACGAAGGAGGAAAAACTGTTTTTT.

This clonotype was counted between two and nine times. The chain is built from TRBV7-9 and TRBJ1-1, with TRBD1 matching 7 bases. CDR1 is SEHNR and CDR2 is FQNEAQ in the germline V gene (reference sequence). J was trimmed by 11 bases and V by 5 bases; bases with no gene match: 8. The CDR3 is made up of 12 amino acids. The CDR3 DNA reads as TGTGCCAGCAGCCCCCAAGAGGGACAGGCTTTCTTT. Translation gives CASSPQEGQAFF.

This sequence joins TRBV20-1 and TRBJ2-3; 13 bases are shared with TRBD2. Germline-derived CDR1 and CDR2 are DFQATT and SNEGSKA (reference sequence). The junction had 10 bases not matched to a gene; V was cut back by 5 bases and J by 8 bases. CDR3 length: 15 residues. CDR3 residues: CSAALAGGGAATQYF. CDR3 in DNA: TGCAGTGCTGCACTAGCGGGGGGGGGAGCCGCTACGCAGTATTTT.

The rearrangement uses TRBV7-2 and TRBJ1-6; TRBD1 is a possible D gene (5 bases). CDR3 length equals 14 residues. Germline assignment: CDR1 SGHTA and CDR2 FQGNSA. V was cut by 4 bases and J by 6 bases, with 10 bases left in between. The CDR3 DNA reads TGTGCCAGCAGCTGGCAGGGACCTAATTCACCCCTCCACTTT. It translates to CASSWQGPNSPLHF.

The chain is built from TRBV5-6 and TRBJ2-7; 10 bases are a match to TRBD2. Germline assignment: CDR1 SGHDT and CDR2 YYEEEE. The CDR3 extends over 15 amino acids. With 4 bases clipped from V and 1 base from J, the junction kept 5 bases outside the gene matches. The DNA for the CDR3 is TGTGCCAGCAGCCCACTGACTAGCGGGTCCTACGAGCAGTACTTC. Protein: CASSPLTSGSYEQYF. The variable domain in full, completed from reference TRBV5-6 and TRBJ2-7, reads DAGVTQSPTHLIKTRGQQVTLRCSPKSGHDTVSWYQQALGQGPQFIFQYYEEEERQRGNFPDRFSGHQFPNYSSELNVNALLLGDSALYLCASSPLTSGSYEQYFGPGTRLTVT.

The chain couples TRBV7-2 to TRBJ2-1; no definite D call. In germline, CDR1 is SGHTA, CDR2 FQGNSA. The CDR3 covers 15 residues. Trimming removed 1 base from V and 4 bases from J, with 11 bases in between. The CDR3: CASSLGVLEYNEQFF. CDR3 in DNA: TGTGCCAGCAGCTTAGGGGTTCTGGAGTACAATGAGCAGTTCTTC. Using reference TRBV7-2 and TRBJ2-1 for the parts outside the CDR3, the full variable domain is GAGVSQSPSNKVTEKGKDVELRCDPISGHTALYWYRQSLGQGLEFLIYFQGNSAPDKSGLPSDRFSAERTGGSVSTLTIQRTQQEDSAVYLCASSLGVLEYNEQFFGPGTRLTVL.

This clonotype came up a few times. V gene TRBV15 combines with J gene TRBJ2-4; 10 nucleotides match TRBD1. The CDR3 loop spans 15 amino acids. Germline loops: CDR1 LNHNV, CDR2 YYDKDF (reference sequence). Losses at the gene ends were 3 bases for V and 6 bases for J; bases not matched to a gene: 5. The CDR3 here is CATSSIGQGVNIQYF. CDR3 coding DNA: TGTGCCACCAGCAGTATTGGACAGGGGGTAAACATTCAGTACTTC.

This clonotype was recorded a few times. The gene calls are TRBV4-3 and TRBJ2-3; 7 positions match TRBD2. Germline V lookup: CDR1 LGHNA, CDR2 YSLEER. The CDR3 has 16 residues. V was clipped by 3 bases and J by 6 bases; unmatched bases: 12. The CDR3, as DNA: TGCGCCAGCAGCCATCTGGAGCGGGGAATAGGGGATACGCAGTATTTT. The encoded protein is CASSHLERGIGDTQYF.

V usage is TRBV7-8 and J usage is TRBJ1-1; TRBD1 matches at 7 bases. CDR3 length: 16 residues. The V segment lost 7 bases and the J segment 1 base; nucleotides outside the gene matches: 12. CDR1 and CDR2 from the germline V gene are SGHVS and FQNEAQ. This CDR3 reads CASTTRAGTENTEAFF. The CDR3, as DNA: TGTGCCAGCACCACCCGAGCCGGGACAGAGAACACTGAAGCTTTCTTT.

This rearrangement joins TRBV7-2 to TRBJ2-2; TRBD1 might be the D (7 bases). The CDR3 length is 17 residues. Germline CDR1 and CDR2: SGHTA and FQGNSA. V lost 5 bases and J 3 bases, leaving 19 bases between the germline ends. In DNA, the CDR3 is TGTGCCAGCAGCCTACGACTAGGAGGGGGCTACACCGGGGAGCTGTTTTTT. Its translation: CASSLRLGGGYTGELFF.